This TCR beta chain was recovered during a study of spatial heterogeneity in lung cancer. Study overall: Detected sequences consistently included more beta-chain ones than alpha-chain ones. Study-wide findings and caveats: Ubiquitous, expanded tumor-derived TCRs were more frequently observed in blood at resection than at follow-up.

This clonotype was seen repeatedly, ten times or more. Antigen unknown. Time point reported: sample taken at primary tumor resection. Whole RNA, isolated from tumor, nontumor lung or frozen PBMC, was sequenced without prior sorting. Untreated early-stage non-small cell lung cancer patients, fewer than 85 in total, were the donors. Trimming cost V 3 bases and J 4 bases, with 9 bases left between them. CDR3 length: 14 amino acids. From germline, CDR1 is MNHEY and CDR2 SMNVEV (reference sequence). Every individual TCR cDNA molecule carried its own unique molecular identifier, which allowed correction of PCR and sequencing errors. TCRdb called the 5' RACE reads again in MiXCR, with one record for every CDR3 protein. The table includes about 44,000 distinct CDR3 sequences, roughly 13% detected once.

This receptor was obtained from a male donor with early-stage non-small cell lung cancer. The V and J genes are TRBV27 and TRBJ1-4; possibly TRBD1 for D (5 bases). The sequenced sample was PBMCs, obtained at surgery. DNA of the CDR3: TGTGCCAGCAGTTTTTCAGGGTTTAATGAAAAACTGTTTTTT. Translation: CASSFSGFNEKLFF. The complete variable domain, with remaining parts taken from reference TRBV27 and TRBJ1-4, reads EAQVTQNPRYLITVTGKKLTVTCSQNMNHEYMSWYRQDPGLGLRQIYYSMNVEVTDKGDVPEGYKVSRKEKRNFPLILESPSPNQTSLYFCASSFSGFNEKLFFGSGTQLSVL.